This TCR beta chain was recorded in a study of T cell changes during pregnancy in multiple sclerosis. The CDR3 is 14 residues long. Trimming shortened V by 9 bases and J by 3 bases, and 15 bases separated the two germline ends. The germline V gene encodes CDR1 LNHDA and CDR2 SQIVND (reference sequence). Profiling relied on immunoSEQ multiplex PCR, and the TCRdb table lists in-frame clones only, not all of them. The top ten hold roughly 3% of the sample, which has about 97,000 clones, more than 85% seen once. The sample consisted of peripheral blood, taken in the second trimester of pregnancy. J is TRBJ1-5 and V is TRBV19; a possible D gene is TRBD1 (6 bases). This clonotype originated in a female donor with multiple sclerosis, enrolled in a pregnancy study. CDR3 sequence (DNA): TGTGCCAGCAAACAGGGATACTCCAATCAGCCCCAGCATTTT. It yields the protein CASKQGYSNQPQHF.